This T cell receptor beta chain was observed in a study of tissue T cells after allogeneic stem cell transplantation. Overall study findings and caveats: Anatomically similar tissues had similar TCR repertoires within each patient. Shared clones across patients were few; motif clustering revealed tissue-specific shared signatures. Blood and spleen captured only part of the tissue TCR repertoire.

CDR3 sequences, V/J genes, frequencies and template counts came from survey-depth TCRbeta sequencing. Assay: immunoSEQ multiplex PCR; the TCRdb copy retains only in-frame clones and omits some. The data show about 48,000 clones, around 73% seen once. Deletions cut 3 bases from V and 0 bases from J, with 9 bases between. This CDR3 region has 14 residues. The germline gives CDR1 NSHNY, CDR2 SYGAGN. With regard to this clone: Its antigen remains unidentified. Gene labels here are mouse ones. The CDR3 extends 1 residue past the end of the read, so its final part is completed from the germline J gene.

The sample taken for sequencing was sorted cells pooled from one or two spleens. This sequence joins TRBV13-1 and TRBJ1-2; D gene unclear. This clonotype originated in a pool of C57BL/6 mice in good health. The sequenced part of the CDR3 DNA is TGTGCCAGCAGTGCCCGGCCTGCAAACTCCGACTACACC. Its translation is CASSARPANSDYT. The full CDR3 reads CASSARPANSDYTF.